What follows are 22 T cell receptor beta chains derived from one specimen sequenced in a study of T cell repertoires and Cas9 in healthy adults. Sequencing used immunoSEQ multiplex PCR; TCRdb keeps in-frame clones, though not all of them. In the table there are about 15,000 clones, approximately 88% of which are singletons. Sequenced sample: Tregs (CD4+, CD25+, CD127-, CD137-, CD154-) from PBMCs; culture status not recorded. The receptors were gathered from a human donor in good health.

This sequence joins TRBV10-3 and TRBJ1-2; TRBD1 aligns across 12 bases. The CDR3 is 16 residues long. The ends lost 5 bases at V and 4 bases at J; junction bases unmatched: 8. Germline values: CDR1 ENHRY, CDR2 SYGVKD. CDR3 sequence (DNA): TGTGCCATCAGTCCGGGACAGGGGGCGCCCGGCTATGGCTACACCTTC. This codes for CAISPGQGAPGYGYTF.

The V gene is TRBV6-6, the J gene TRBJ1-3; D uncertain. The CDR3 spans 15 residues. Trimming shortened V by 6 bases and J by 0 bases, and 12 bases separated the two germline ends. CDR1 and CDR2 (germline): MNHNY, SVGAGI (reference sequence). The CDR3, as DNA: TGTGCCAGCAGCCGGGCAGGTCACTCTGGAAACACCATATATTTT. This encodes CASSRAGHSGNTIYF.

The V gene is TRBV19, the J gene TRBJ2-3; tentative D call: TRBD2 (5 bases). V lost 6 bases to trimming and J lost 2 bases, with 12 bases between them. The CDR3 is 14 residues long. The germline V gene encodes CDR1 LNHDA and CDR2 SQIVND (reference sequence). In DNA, the CDR3 is TGTGCCAGTAGGGTGACTACCGACACAGATACGCAGTATTTT. This codes for CASRVTTDTDTQYF. The entire variable domain, with the rest obtained from reference TRBV19 and TRBJ2-3, is as follows: DGGITQSPKYLFRKEGQNVTLSCEQNLNHDAMYWYRQDPGQGLRLIYYSQIVNDFQKGDIAEGYSVSREKKESFPLTVTSAQKNPTAFYLCASRVTTDTDTQYFGPGTRLTVL.

This clone has just a few counts. The V gene is TRBV10-3, the J gene TRBJ1-1; D ambiguous. Trimming took 1 base from V and 5 from J, leaving 5 bases between them. Germline CDR1 ENHRY, CDR2 SYGVKD. The CDR3 sequence is 12 residues long. For the CDR3, the DNA is TGTGCCATCAGTGAGTGGGGAACTGAAGCTTTCTTT. This translates into CAISEWGTEAFF.

The chain employs TRBV5-6 and TRBJ1-2; no definite D call. The CDR3 length is 13 residues. V lost 0 bases to trimming and J lost 8 bases, with 11 bases between them. From germline, CDR1 is SGHDT and CDR2 YYEEEE. The CDR3 sequence: CASSLAGFPGYTF. The CDR3 DNA follows: TGTGCCAGCAGCTTGGCAGGATTCCCCGGCTACACCTTC.

The V gene is TRBV6-1, the J gene TRBJ1-5; D possibly corresponds to TRBD1 (6 bases). V was cut by 4 bases and J by 7 bases, with 17 bases left in between. The CDR3 extends over 15 amino acids. From germline, CDR1 is MNHNS and CDR2 SASEGT. CDR3 DNA sequence: TGTGCCAGCAGTGCGAAGCCAGGGGAGAGACAGCCCCAGCATTTT. Translation gives CASSAKPGERQPQHF.

The chain recombines TRBV30 with TRBJ1-1; possibly TRBD1 for D (6 bases). V was clipped by 8 bases and J by 3 bases, with 25 bases between them. Germline V gives CDR1 GTSNPN, CDR2 SVGIG (reference sequence). The CDR3 runs 16 residues. The CDR3 sequence is CAQTGTGSPRDTEAFF. CDR3 DNA: TGTGCCCAGACAGGAACAGGATCCCCTCGGGACACTGAAGCTTTCTTT.

The rearrangement links TRBV6-1 to TRBJ2-7; 9 nucleotides align to TRBD2. V trimming: 6 bases; J trimming: 3 bases; junction bases outside the gene matches: 6. Germline-derived CDR1 and CDR2 are MNHNS and SASEGT. The CDR3 spans 14 residues. CDR3 in amino acids: CASRGTSSSYEQYF. The CDR3, as DNA: TGTGCCAGCAGAGGGACTAGCTCCAGCTACGAGCAGTACTTC.

The chain joins TRBV2 to TRBJ1-5; D gene uncertain. The CDR3 has 13 amino acids. V was shortened by 7 bases and J by 6 bases, with 13 bases between the two germline ends. Germline assignment: CDR1 SNHLY and CDR2 FYNNEI. The CDR3 DNA is TGTGCCAGCAATCTTGGGCAACCTCAGCCCCAGCATTTT. It codes for CASNLGQPQPQHF.

The CDR3 is CASSTLGLAGGLRTDTQYF. The CDR3 nucleotides read TGTGCCAGCAGCACCCTGGGACTAGCGGGGGGGCTGAGGACAGATACGCAGTATTTT. The chain uses TRBV5-6 and TRBJ2-3; 16 positions agree with TRBD2. The germline V gene encodes CDR1 SGHDT and CDR2 YYEEEE. J was trimmed by 3 bases and V by 4 bases; bases with no gene match: 11. The CDR3 is 19 residues long.

CDR3 bases: TGTGCCAGCACCTCGACAGACTACGAGCAGTACTTC. Protein sequence: CASTSTDYEQYF. The rearrangement links TRBV28 to TRBJ2-7; TRBD1 might be the D (5 bases). Germline lookup yields CDR1 MDHEN and CDR2 SYDVKM. Trimming took off 7 bases at V and 3 bases at J, with 10 bases between the two ends. This CDR3 comprises 12 residues.

The genes are TRBV2 and TRBJ2-2; TRBD1 aligns across 9 bases. The CDR3 extends over 14 amino acids. CDR1 and CDR2 (germline): SNHLY, FYNNEI. V dropped 6 bases and J dropped 2; count of bases not matched to a gene: 1. CDR3 in amino acids: CASRGQGNTGELFF. The CDR3 DNA reads TGTGCCAGCAGGGGACAGGGCAACACCGGGGAGCTGTTTTTT.

The chain has TRBV6-6 and TRBJ2-2; no clear D. Trimming cost V 6 bases and J 1 base, with 6 bases left between them. This CDR3 contains 13 residues. From germline, CDR1 is MNHNY and CDR2 SVGAGI (reference sequence). The CDR3, as DNA: TGTGCCAGCAGGAGTCGGAACACCGGGGAGCTGTTTTTT. Protein: CASRSRNTGELFF.

The chain joins TRBV2 to TRBJ1-2, with D perhaps TRBD1 (6 bases). CDR1 is SNHLY and CDR2 is FYNNEI in the germline V gene. V shed 6 bases and J shed 4 bases, with 12 bases lying between them. CDR3 length: 13 residues. CDR3 in DNA: TGTGCCAGCAGAGCCCACAGGGCCTATGGCTACACCTTC. Translating gives CASRAHRAYGYTF.

This clone has a handful of counts. The chain uses TRBV5-1 and TRBJ2-3; 7 bases map to TRBD1. Germline CDR1 and CDR2: SGHRS and YFSETQ. The CDR3 is 15 amino acids. V gave up 0 bases and J gave up 4 bases; unmatched junction bases: 5. As DNA, the CDR3 is TGCGCCAGCAGCTTGGGAGGGGGCGGTCCAGATACGCAGTATTTT. This translates into CASSLGGGGPDTQYF.

The V call is TRBV18, the J call TRBJ2-2; D unresolved. CDR1 is KGHSH, CDR2 LQKENI, per germline. V gave up 2 bases and J gave up 1 base, with 5 bases separating them. The CDR3 has 14 amino acids. The chain's CDR3 is CASSPRENTGELFF. The CDR3 nucleotides are TGTGCCAGCTCACCAAGAGAGAACACCGGGGAGCTGTTTTTT. Using reference TRBV18 and TRBJ2-2 for the parts outside the CDR3, the full variable domain is NAGVMQNPRHLVRRRGQEARLRCSPMKGHSHVYWYRQLPEEGLKFMVYLQKENIIDESGMPKERFSAEFPKEGPSILRIQQVVRGDSAAYFCASSPRENTGELFFGEGSRLTVL.

V gene TRBV28 combines with J gene TRBJ1-2; 7 bases line up with TRBD1. V lost 1 base, J lost 6 bases, and 2 bases stayed unmatched. The germline gives CDR1 MDHEN, CDR2 SYDVKM. CDR3 size: 13 residues. The CDR3 sequence: CASSLYDRDGYTF. The CDR3 region has the DNA TGTGCCAGCAGTTTATACGACAGGGATGGCTACACCTTC.

V is TRBV4-2 and J is TRBJ2-5; TRBD1 aligns across 12 bases. In germline, CDR1 is LGHNA, CDR2 YNFKEQ. V lost 3 bases and J lost 5; bases outside the gene matches: 7. CDR3 length: 16 residues. This chain's CDR3 is CASSQAGTGGFETQYF. CDR3 nucleotide sequence: TGTGCCAGCAGCCAGGCCGGGACAGGGGGCTTCGAGACCCAGTACTTC.

The rearrangement links TRBV2 to TRBJ1-5, with TRBD1 matching over 8 bases. V was clipped by 4 bases and J by 1 base; unmatched bases: 0. CDR3 length: 14 amino acids. The germline V gene has CDR1 SNHLY and CDR2 FYNNEI. CDR3 protein: CASSGTGSNQPQHF. CDR3 bases: TGTGCCAGCAGTGGGACAGGGAGCAATCAGCCCCAGCATTTT.

V is TRBV6-5 and J is TRBJ2-3; the match to TRBD2 covers 10 bases. Trimming took 8 bases from V and 5 from J; bases not matched to a gene: 7. This CDR3 contains 14 residues. CDR1 is MNHEY and CDR2 is SVGAGI in the germline V gene. The chain's CDR3 is CASRSGGAGDTQYF. DNA of the CDR3: TGTGCCAGCCGGAGCGGGGGGGCAGGAGATACGCAGTATTTT.

The rearrangement links TRBV27 to TRBJ1-5; D call uncertain. The CDR3 length is 15 residues. CDR1 is MNHEY and CDR2 is SMNVEV in the germline V gene (reference sequence). Trimming removed 1 base from V and 3 bases from J, with 10 bases in between. CDR3: CASSLYKAINQPQHF. The CDR3 DNA reads as TGTGCCAGCAGTTTATACAAGGCGATCAATCAGCCCCAGCATTTT.

The chain joins TRBV7-8 to TRBJ1-2, with D possibly being TRBD1 (5 bases). CDR3 size: 13 residues. V was cut by 1 base and J by 4 bases, with 7 bases left in between. Per germline, CDR1 SGHVS and CDR2 FQNEAQ. Here the CDR3 reads CASSLDRFYGYTF. CDR3 DNA sequence: TGTGCCAGCAGCTTAGACAGGTTCTATGGCTACACCTTC.